One sample yielded the 28 T cell receptor beta chains listed below, sequenced in a study of T cell responses to AZD1222 COVID-19 vaccine. Profiled with immunoSEQ multiplex PCR; TCRdb holds only in-frame clones, not every one. Of some 100,000 clones listed, around 83% were seen once; the top ten hold 17%. The sequencing here drew on peripheral blood, taken 28 days after the second AZD1222 dose. These receptors came from an adult who received the AZD1222 COVID-19 vaccine.

The J gene is TRBJ2-1, the V gene TRBV4-1; D remains ambiguous. CDR1 MGHRA and CDR2 YSYEKL come from the germline V gene. The CDR3 runs 12 residues. The germline V and J ends were trimmed by 0 bases and 3 bases, with 0 bases remaining between them. The CDR3 DNA reads as TGCGCCAGCAGCCAAGACTACAATGAGCAGTTCTTC. It is translated as CASSQDYNEQFF.

This clone was seen only once. This chain uses TRBV5-4 with TRBJ1-2; possible D gene TRBD1, 5 bases. The ends were cut back, 7 bases at V and 4 bases at J, with 17 bases in the middle. The CDR3 is 14 residues long. The germline V gene has CDR1 SGHNT and CDR2 YYREEE (reference sequence). The DNA of the CDR3 is TGTGCCAGCCACCCTCGGGGCACAGGCTATGGCTACACCTTC. This translates into CASHPRGTGYGYTF.

V gene TRBV9 combines with J gene TRBJ1-2; no clear D gene. There are 14 residues in the CDR3. Germline V gene sequence: CDR1 SGDLS, CDR2 YYNGEE. Trimming took off 4 bases at V and 1 base at J, with 11 bases between the two ends. Here the CDR3 DNA reads TGTGCCAGCAGCCCCACGGAAGGTAACTATGGCTACACCTTC. Translated: CASSPTEGNYGYTF.

The rearrangement links TRBV30 to TRBJ2-7; 14 nucleotides match TRBD2. V shed 5 bases and J 5 bases; nucleotides not matched to a gene: 8. Looked up from germline, CDR1 is GTSNPN and CDR2 is SVGIG (reference sequence). CDR3 size: 15 residues. CDR3 bases: TGTGCCTGGGCGAGACTAGCGGGAGGGGCGCACGAGCAGTACTTC. This gives the protein CAWARLAGGAHEQYF. Full variable domain (rest looked up from reference TRBV30 and TRBJ2-7): SQTIHQWPATLVQPVGSPLSLECTVEGTSNPNLYWYRQAAGRGLQLLFYSVGIGQISSEVPQNLSASRPQDRQFILSSKKLLLSDSGFYLCAWARLAGGAHEQYFGPGTRLTVT.

The chain has TRBV6-1 and TRBJ1-1, with D tentatively TRBD1 (5 bases). There are 14 residues in the CDR3. Germline V gene sequence: CDR1 MNHNS, CDR2 SASEGT. V dropped 2 bases and J dropped 10 bases, with 17 bases sitting between them. CDR3 residues: CASSEQGLSYLAFF. The CDR3 DNA reads TGTGCCAGCAGTGAACAGGGACTTAGCTACTTAGCTTTCTTT.

This clone came up once. The J gene is TRBJ2-3, the V gene TRBV5-8, with 8 bases aligning to TRBD2. Germline assignment: CDR1 SGHTS and CDR2 YDEGEE. This CDR3 is 16 amino acids long. V was clipped by 5 bases and J by 0 bases; unmatched bases: 8. CDR3 DNA sequence: TGTGCCAGCAGTCCCCGGGTAGCGGGGAGCACAGATACGCAGTATTTT. Encoded protein: CASSPRVAGSTDTQYF.

The chain carries TRBV5-1 and TRBJ2-3; 9 nucleotides line up with TRBD2. The CDR3 loop spans 16 amino acids. Germline lookup yields CDR1 SGHRS and CDR2 YFSETQ. Trimming removed 4 bases from V and 1 base from J; junction bases left unmatched: 7. The CDR3 is CASSPHSGSGTDTQYF. CDR3 nucleotide sequence: TGCGCCAGCAGCCCACATAGCGGGAGTGGCACAGATACGCAGTATTTT. Full variable domain (remainder filled in from reference TRBV5-1 and TRBJ2-3): KAGVTQTPRYLIKTRGQQVTLSCSPISGHRSVSWYQQTPGQGLQFLFEYFSETQRNKGNFPGRFSGRQFSNSRSEMNVSTLELGDSALYLCASSPHSGSGTDTQYFGPGTRLTVL.

The chain joins TRBV5-1 to TRBJ1-2; D remains ambiguous. Trimming shortened V by 2 bases and J by 6 bases, and 8 bases separated the two germline ends. The CDR3 runs 12 residues. CDR1 is SGHRS and CDR2 is YFSETQ in the germline V gene. The CDR3 bases are TGCGCCAGCAGCTTTGGAGAACATGGCTACACCTTC. Its translation: CASSFGEHGYTF.

This CDR3 is CASSGLSSYEQYF. DNA of the CDR3: TGTGCCAGCAGTGGGTTAAGCTCCTACGAGCAGTACTTC. The chain joins TRBV2 to TRBJ2-7; D not certain. This CDR3 region has 13 residues. V was trimmed by 4 bases and J by 0 bases, leaving 7 bases between them. Germline CDR1 and CDR2: SNHLY and FYNNEI.

The chain joins TRBV4-1 to TRBJ1-6; perhaps TRBD1 as D (5 bases). Trimming removed 0 bases from V and 8 bases from J, with 8 bases in between. In germline, CDR1 is MGHRA, CDR2 YSYEKL. This CDR3 contains 14 residues. In DNA, the CDR3 is TGCGCCAGCAGCCAAGAGGTCAGGGATTCACCCCTCCACTTT. Its protein product is CASSQEVRDSPLHF.

The J gene is TRBJ2-7, the V gene TRBV20-1; D unclear. CDR1 is DFQATT and CDR2 is SNEGSKA in the germline V gene (reference sequence). V gave up 3 bases and J gave up 6 bases, with 9 bases separating them. CDR3 length: 11 amino acids. Written as DNA, the CDR3 is TGCAGTGCTAGTCTCCAAGGCGAGCAGTACTTC. This codes for CSASLQGEQYF.

The CDR3 nucleotides read TGTGCCAGCAGCCAACAGGGAGTGGGCACTGAAGCTTTCTTT. It is translated as CASSQQGVGTEAFF. V gene TRBV28 combines with J gene TRBJ1-1; D is possibly TRBD1 (6 bases). The V end lost 6 bases, the J end lost 4 bases, and 15 bases lay between the germline ends. The CDR3 runs 14 residues. From germline, CDR1 is MDHEN and CDR2 SYDVKM.

The chain is built from TRBV9 and TRBJ1-1; D unclear. Germline CDR1 SGDLS, CDR2 YYNGEE. The CDR3 has 14 amino acids. V lost 0 bases and J 5 bases, leaving 11 bases between the germline ends. The CDR3 DNA follows: TGTGCCAGCAGCGTAGGTTTACAGCGGACTGAAGCTTTCTTT. This translates into CASSVGLQRTEAFF.

This clone has only one observation. The J gene is TRBJ2-7, the V gene TRBV20-1; the D gene could be TRBD1 or TRBD2 (5 bases each). The V gene's germline CDR1 is DFQATT and CDR2 SNEGSKA (reference sequence). Trimming cost V 6 bases and J 7 bases, with 13 bases left between them. The CDR3 length is 11 residues. The CDR3 DNA reads TGCAGTGCCCGGGGCCGGGTAGAGCAGTACTTC. Protein: CSARGRVEQYF.

This clone was found once. The chain joins TRBV30 to TRBJ2-2; no clear D gene. CDR1 is GTSNPN and CDR2 is SVGIG in the germline V gene (reference sequence). V lost 0 bases, J lost 5 bases, and 7 bases lay in between. This CDR3 has 13 amino acids. CDR3: CAWSVLVTGELFF. CDR3 bases: TGTGCCTGGAGTGTATTAGTAACCGGGGAGCTGTTTTTT.

This chain joins TRBV6-5 and TRBJ2-3; TRBD2 agrees at 7 bases. CDR1 and CDR2 from the germline V gene are MNHEY and SVGAGI. This CDR3 comprises 14 residues. The trim removed 6 bases at V and 0 bases at J, leaving 3 bases unmatched. The CDR3, as DNA: TGTGCCAGCAGGGTACTAGCGAGCACAGATACGCAGTATTTT. It encodes CASRVLASTDTQYF.

The chain's CDR3 is CASWGLGTSYEQYF. For the CDR3, the DNA is TGTGCCAGCTGGGGACTGGGAACCTCCTACGAGCAGTACTTC. The chain joins TRBV28 to TRBJ2-7, with a tentative D call TRBD2 (6 bases). Germline CDR1 and CDR2: MDHEN and SYDVKM. CDR3 size: 14 residues. V was clipped by 8 bases and J by 0 bases, with 14 bases between them. Full variable domain (missing parts from reference TRBV28 and TRBJ2-7): DVKVTQSSRYLVKRTGEKVFLECVQDMDHENMFWYRQDPGLGLRLIYFSYDVKMKEKGDIPEGYSVSREKKERFSLILESASTNQTSMYLCASWGLGTSYEQYFGPGTRLTVT.

The chain carries TRBV7-9 and TRBJ1-1; TRBD1 agrees at 9 bases. Unmatched junction bases numbered 4, after V lost 0 bases and J lost 2 bases. The length of the CDR3 is 16 residues. In germline, CDR1 is SEHNR, CDR2 FQNEAQ (reference sequence). The CDR3 sequence: CASSLAGTGINTEAFF. CDR3 nucleotides: TGTGCCAGCAGCTTAGCTGGGACAGGGATCAACACTGAAGCTTTCTTT.

This clone was seen a handful of times. V usage is TRBV12-3 or TRBV12-4 and J usage is TRBJ1-1, with D perhaps matching TRBD1 (5 bases). The V gene lost 5 bases and the J gene lost 5 bases, with 12 bases spanning the gap. There are 13 residues in the CDR3. In DNA, the CDR3 is TGTGCCAGCAGTCCCCAGGGTGGGACTGAAGCTTTCTTT. Its protein is CASSPQGGTEAFF.

The V gene is TRBV28, the J gene TRBJ1-2; weak D call: TRBD1 (6 bases). Germline assignment: CDR1 MDHEN and CDR2 SYDVKM. This CDR3 is 13 amino acids long. V was trimmed by 6 bases and J by 9 bases, leaving 17 bases between them. The chain's CDR3 is CASSPSGGERYTF. The CDR3 region has the DNA TGTGCCAGCAGCCCTAGTGGGGGCGAACGCTACACCTTC.

V is TRBV4-1 and J is TRBJ1-2, with D possibly being TRBD1 (6 bases). Trimming left V 0 bases short and J 7 bases short, with 12 bases between. The CDR3 is made up of 14 amino acids. CDR1 and CDR2 (germline): MGHRA, YSYEKL. As DNA, the CDR3 is TGCGCCAGCAGCCAAGAAACAGGGAATTCTGGCTACACCTTC. It translates to CASSQETGNSGYTF.

The rearrangement links TRBV10-3 to TRBJ1-1; D possibly corresponds to TRBD1 (6 bases). With 0 bases removed from V and 7 bases from J, the gap between germline ends came to 12 bases. The CDR3 runs 14 residues. Germline loops: CDR1 ENHRY, CDR2 SYGVKD. The chain's CDR3 is CAISESRTAGEAFF. The CDR3 region has the DNA TGTGCCATCAGTGAGTCGAGGACAGCGGGTGAAGCTTTCTTT.

The chain employs TRBV30 and TRBJ1-1; weak D call: TRBD1 (5 bases). CDR3 length: 13 amino acids. With 3 bases removed from V and 4 bases from J, the gap between germline ends came to 12 bases. Germline V CDR1 and CDR2: GTSNPN, SVGIG (reference sequence). The CDR3 region has the DNA TGTGCCTGGAGCCGTCCCGGGGGCACTGAAGCTTTCTTT. It yields the protein CAWSRPGGTEAFF.

The CDR3 reads CASSRGDPTGELFF. The CDR3 DNA is TGTGCCAGCTCACGAGGGGACCCAACCGGGGAGCTGTTTTTT. This rearrangement joins TRBV18 to TRBJ2-2, with D possibly called TRBD1 or TRBD2 (5 bases each). The V end was cut by 4 bases, the J end by 5 bases, with 11 bases between. The length of the CDR3 is 14 residues. CDR1 is KGHSH and CDR2 is LQKENI in the germline V gene.

This clone was counted only a few times. The chain couples TRBV19 to TRBJ2-7; D is ambiguous. Per the germline V gene, CDR1 is LNHDA and CDR2 is SQIVND (reference sequence). The CDR3 has 13 amino acids. The ends were cut back, 6 bases at V and 3 bases at J, with 12 bases in the middle. CDR3 region: CASSPSTYYEQYF. The CDR3 DNA is TGTGCCAGTAGCCCCTCGACTTACTACGAGCAGTACTTC.

The rearrangement joins TRBV29-1 to TRBJ2-3; 12 bases line up with TRBD2. V gave up 7 bases and J gave up 0 bases; unmatched junction bases: 2. Germline CDR1 SQVTM, CDR2 ANQGSEA. The CDR3 length is 14 residues. The CDR3 DNA reads as TGCAGCGCACTAGCGGGGGGTAGCACAGATACGCAGTATTTT. This gives the protein CSALAGGSTDTQYF.

The J gene is TRBJ2-7, the V gene TRBV18, with 10 bases lining up with TRBD1. This CDR3 contains 13 residues. The V gene's germline CDR1 is KGHSH and CDR2 LQKENI. J lost 6 bases, V lost 6 bases, and 5 bases had no gene match. CDR3 sequence (DNA): TGTGCCAGCTCTTGGGACAGGGGAAGCGAGCAGTACTTC. Its translation is CASSWDRGSEQYF.

The rearrangement uses TRBV27 and TRBJ1-6; 9 bases are shared with TRBD1. V was clipped by 1 base and J by 10 bases; unmatched bases: 11. The CDR3 is made up of 17 amino acids. Germline V gene lookup returns CDR1 MNHEY and CDR2 SMNVEV (reference sequence). The CDR3 DNA reads TGTGCCAGCAGTTTATTGCCGGGACAGGGCGGGGGGTCACCCCTCCACTTT. It translates to CASSLLPGQGGGSPLHF.